This entry lists 10 T cell receptor beta chains sequenced from one sample in a study of T cell responses to AZD1222 COVID-19 vaccine. Data came from immunoSEQ multiplex PCR; TCRdb stores just in-frame clones and leaves some out. The table records around 140,000 clones, 75% to 90% of them present only once. The specimen was peripheral blood, collected 28 days after the second AZD1222 dose. Receptors originate from an adult who received the AZD1222 COVID-19 vaccine.

The CDR3 sequence is CASSLGFANYGYTF. In nucleotides, the CDR3 is TGTGCCAGCAGCTTAGGGTTCGCTAACTATGGCTACACCTTC. The V and J genes are TRBV11-2 and TRBJ1-2; D gene uncertain. V lost 1 base and J 0 bases, leaving 6 bases between the germline ends. CDR3 size: 14 residues. From germline, CDR1 is SGHAT and CDR2 FQNNGV. The variable domain in full, with the rest retrieved from reference TRBV11-2 and TRBJ1-2, is EAGVAQSPRYKIIEKRQSVAFWCNPISGHATLYWYQQILGQGPKLLIQFQNNGVVDDSQLPKDRFSAERLKGVDSTLKIQPAKLEDSAVYLCASSLGFANYGYTFGSGTRLTVV.

This clone was seen only a few times. The rearrangement joins TRBV6-4 to TRBJ2-3; a possible D gene is TRBD2 (6 bases). CDR1 MRHNA and CDR2 SNTAGT come from the germline V gene. The germline V and J ends were trimmed by 2 bases and 4 bases, with 13 bases remaining between them. The CDR3 is 15 amino acids. The CDR3 DNA follows: TGTGCCAGCAGTGACCAAAGCACGGGGGCAGATACGCAGTATTTT. This translates into CASSDQSTGADTQYF.

J is TRBJ1-6 and V is TRBV9; weak D call: TRBD1 (6 bases). Germline assignment: CDR1 SGDLS and CDR2 YYNGEE. The CDR3 is made up of 14 amino acids. V was pared by 5 bases and J by 5 bases, with 11 bases between. In nucleotides, the CDR3 is TGTGCCAGCAGTCTCGGACAGAATAATTCACCCCTCCACTTT. It codes for CASSLGQNNSPLHF.

The gene calls are TRBV19 and TRBJ1-1; no clear D. CDR1 is LNHDA and CDR2 is SQIVND in the germline V gene (reference sequence). The CDR3 consists of 13 residues. The V end was cut by 3 bases, the J end by 1 base, with 6 bases between. The CDR3 reads CASSMFGNTEAFF. The CDR3 coding sequence is TGTGCCAGTAGTATGTTTGGGAACACTGAAGCTTTCTTT.

This clone was observed a handful of times. The J gene is TRBJ2-1, the V gene TRBV28; 9 positions match TRBD2. The V gene end was trimmed by 10 bases and the J gene end by 4 bases; junction bases not matched to a gene: 11. The CDR3 is 15 amino acids. Germline CDR1 reads MDHEN; CDR2 reads SYDVKM. Here the CDR3 DNA reads TGTGCCATCAGCGGGAGGTACTCCCTTTACAATGAGCAGTTCTTC. Translated: CAISGRYSLYNEQFF.

CDR3 coding DNA: TGTGCCAGCAGCATGGGACTCAACACTGAAGCTTTCTTT. It codes for CASSMGLNTEAFF. The chain couples TRBV11-1 to TRBJ1-1; TRBD1 is a possible D gene (5 bases). Germline V lookup: CDR1 SGHAT, CDR2 FQDESV (reference sequence). The CDR3 contains 13 residues. The ends were cut back, 5 bases at V and 2 bases at J, with 9 bases in the middle.

The rearrangement links TRBV7-6 to TRBJ1-4; tentative D call: TRBD1 (6 bases). The CDR3 is made up of 19 amino acids. Looked up from germline, CDR1 is SGHVS and CDR2 is FNYEAQ. Trimming left V 1 base short and J 0 bases short, with 18 bases between. Here the CDR3 DNA reads TGTGCCAGCAGCTTAGGAAGGGGGGAGGCTACCGCAACTAATGAAAAACTGTTTTTT. This translates into CASSLGRGEATATNEKLFF.

The chain combines TRBV15 with TRBJ2-5; 8 bases fit TRBD2. With 4 bases clipped from V and 2 bases from J, the junction kept 6 bases outside the gene matches. CDR3 length equals 15 residues. Germline loops: CDR1 LNHNV, CDR2 YYDKDF (reference sequence). CDR3 residues: CATSIGLAPQETQYF. The CDR3 DNA follows: TGTGCCACCAGCATTGGACTAGCACCTCAAGAGACCCAGTACTTC.

The chain carries TRBV11-3 and TRBJ2-1; 10 positions agree with TRBD1. Unmatched junction bases numbered 4, after V lost 2 bases and J lost 6 bases. The CDR3 is 15 residues long. CDR1 is SGHNT, CDR2 YENEEA, per germline. The DNA of the CDR3 is TGTGCCAGCAGCTTAACGGGACAGGGGTTCAATGAGCAGTTCTTC. This encodes CASSLTGQGFNEQFF.

This sequence joins TRBV7-2 and TRBJ2-7, with a possible D match to TRBD2 (5 bases). The CDR3 runs 14 residues. The germline CDR1 and CDR2 sequences are SGHTA and FQGNSA. Trimming cost V 0 bases and J 5 bases, with 11 bases left between them. DNA of the CDR3: TGTGCCAGCAGCTTAGCGCTACTAGAGAACGAGCAGTACTTC. Its protein product is CASSLALLENEQYF.